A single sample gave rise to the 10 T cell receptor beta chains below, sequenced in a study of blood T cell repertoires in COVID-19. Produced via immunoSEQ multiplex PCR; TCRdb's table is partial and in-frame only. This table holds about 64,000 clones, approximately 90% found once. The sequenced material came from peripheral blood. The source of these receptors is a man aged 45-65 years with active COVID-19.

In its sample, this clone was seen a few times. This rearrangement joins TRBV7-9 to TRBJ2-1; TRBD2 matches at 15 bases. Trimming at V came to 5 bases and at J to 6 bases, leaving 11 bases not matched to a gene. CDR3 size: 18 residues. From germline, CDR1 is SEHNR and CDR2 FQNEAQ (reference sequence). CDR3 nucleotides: TGTGCCAGCAGCCCGGGACTAGCGGGAGGACTCTCCCTCAATGAGCAGTTCTTC. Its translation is CASSPGLAGGLSLNEQFF.

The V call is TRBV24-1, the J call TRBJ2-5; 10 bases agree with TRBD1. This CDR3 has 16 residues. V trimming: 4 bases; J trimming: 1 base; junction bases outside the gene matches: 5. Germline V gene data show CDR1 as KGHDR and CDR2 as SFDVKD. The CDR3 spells CATSDAGTGVQETQYF. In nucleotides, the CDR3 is TGTGCCACCAGTGACGCCGGGACAGGGGTCCAAGAGACCCAGTACTTC.

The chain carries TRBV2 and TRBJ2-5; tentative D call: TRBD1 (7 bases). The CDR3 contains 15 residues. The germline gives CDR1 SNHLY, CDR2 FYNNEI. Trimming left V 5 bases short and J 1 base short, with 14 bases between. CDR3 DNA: TGTGCCAGCAGTAGGGCAGGGGGGCCCCAAGAGACCCAGTACTTC. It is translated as CASSRAGGPQETQYF.

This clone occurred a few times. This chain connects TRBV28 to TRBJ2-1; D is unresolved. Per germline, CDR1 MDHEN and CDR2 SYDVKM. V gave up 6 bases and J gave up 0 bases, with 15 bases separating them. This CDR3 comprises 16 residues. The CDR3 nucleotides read TGTGCCAGCAGCTCCGCCAGCCCTAGCTCCTACAATGAGCAGTTCTTC. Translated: CASSSASPSSYNEQFF.

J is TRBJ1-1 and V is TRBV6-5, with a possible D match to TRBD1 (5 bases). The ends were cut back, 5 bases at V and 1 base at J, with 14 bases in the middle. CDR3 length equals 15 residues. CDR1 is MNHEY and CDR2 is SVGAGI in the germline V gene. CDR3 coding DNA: TGTGCCAGCAGTCCAATGGCGACAGCGAACACTGAAGCTTTCTTT. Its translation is CASSPMATANTEAFF.

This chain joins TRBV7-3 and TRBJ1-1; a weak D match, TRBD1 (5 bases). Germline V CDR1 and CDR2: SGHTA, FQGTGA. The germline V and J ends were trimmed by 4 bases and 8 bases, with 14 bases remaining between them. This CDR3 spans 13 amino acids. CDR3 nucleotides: TGTGCCAGCAGCTCCCGACAGAGTGCCGAAGCTTTCTTT. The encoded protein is CASSSRQSAEAFF. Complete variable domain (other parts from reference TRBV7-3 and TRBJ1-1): GAGVSQTPSNKVTEKGKYVELRCDPISGHTALYWYRQSLGQGPEFLIYFQGTGAADDSGLPNDRFFAVRPEGSVSTLKIQRTERGDSAVYLCASSSRQSAEAFFGQGTRLTVV.

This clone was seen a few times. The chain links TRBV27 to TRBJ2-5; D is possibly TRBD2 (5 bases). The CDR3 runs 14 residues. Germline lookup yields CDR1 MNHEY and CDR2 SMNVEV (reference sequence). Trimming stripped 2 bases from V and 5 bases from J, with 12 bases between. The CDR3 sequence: CASSLRLGKETQYF. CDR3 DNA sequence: TGTGCCAGCAGTTTAAGGCTCGGGAAGGAGACCCAGTACTTC.

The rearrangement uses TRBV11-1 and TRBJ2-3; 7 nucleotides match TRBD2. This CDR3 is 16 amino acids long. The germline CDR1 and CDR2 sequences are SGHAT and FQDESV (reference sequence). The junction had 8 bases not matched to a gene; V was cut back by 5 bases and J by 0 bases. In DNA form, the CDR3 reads TGTGCCAGCAGCCGTACTAGCGTTGCTAGCACAGATACGCAGTATTTT. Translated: CASSRTSVASTDTQYF.

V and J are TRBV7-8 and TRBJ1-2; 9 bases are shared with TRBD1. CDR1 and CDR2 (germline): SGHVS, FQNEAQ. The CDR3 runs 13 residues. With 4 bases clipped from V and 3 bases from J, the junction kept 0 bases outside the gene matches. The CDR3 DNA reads TGTGCCAGCAGCTGGGACAGGGACTATGGCTACACCTTC. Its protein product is CASSWDRDYGYTF. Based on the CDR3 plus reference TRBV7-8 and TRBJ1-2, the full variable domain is GAGVSQSPRYKVAKRGQDVALRCDPISGHVSLFWYQQALGQGPEFLTYFQNEAQLDKSGLPSDRFFAERPEGSVSTLKIQRTQQEDSAVYLCASSWDRDYGYTFGSGTRLTVV.

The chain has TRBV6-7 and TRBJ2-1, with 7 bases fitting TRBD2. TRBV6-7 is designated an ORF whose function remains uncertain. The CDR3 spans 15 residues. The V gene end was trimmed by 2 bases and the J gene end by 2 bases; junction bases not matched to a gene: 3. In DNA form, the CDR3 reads TGTGCCAGCAGTTACGCGGGGGTTACCTACAATGAGCAGTTCTTC. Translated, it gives CASSYAGVTYNEQFF.